The TCR beta chain described here comes from a study of technical replicates of blood from a handful of donors. Method: immunoSEQ multiplex PCR; TCRdb's copy keeps in-frame clones and lacks some. Here the sample spans 75,000 to 100,000 clones, just under 95% being singletons. This clonotype was obtained from a human donor in good health. What was sequenced was T cells isolated from PBMCs.

The CDR3 DNA sequence: TGTGCCAGCAGCTTAGGGGCTTGGACAGATGGCTACACCTTC. Translated: CASSLGAWTDGYTF. The chain recombines TRBV11-2 with TRBJ1-2, with D tentatively TRBD1 (6 bases). In germline, CDR1 is SGHAT, CDR2 FQNNGV. The CDR3 runs to 14 residues. Trimming left V 1 base short and J 6 bases short, with 12 bases between.